These 7 T cell receptor beta chains originate from one sample sequenced in a study of T cells in Graves' hyperthyroidism and ophthalmopathy. TCR beta CDR3 regions were amplified from RNA transcripts. The HTBI primer set was used in a first-round RT-PCR of the TCR CDR3. One entry per CDR3 protein, called by TCRdb with MiXCR from the multiplex PCR reads. The sample lists a few hundred thousand distinct CDR3 sequences; around 14% were seen once. The sample taken for sequencing was blood. Every receptor here comes from a woman younger than 45 with Graves' hyperthyroidism.

This clonotype was observed at least ten times. The V call is TRBV3-1, the J call TRBJ2-7, with D possibly matching TRBD2 (6 bases). This CDR3 has 15 residues. Germline CDR1 is LGHDT and CDR2 is YNNKEL (reference sequence). Trimming removed 1 base from V and 1 base from J, with 11 bases in between. The CDR3 sequence: CASSQAVGRSYEQYF. The CDR3 region has the DNA TGTGCCAGCAGCCAAGCGGTAGGGAGGTCCTACGAGCAGTACTTC.

Only a few counts were recorded for this clonotype. The chain recombines TRBV28 with TRBJ2-2; 7 bases agree with TRBD2. V lost 8 bases to trimming and J lost 6 bases; unmatched junction nucleotides: 9. Germline CDR1 is MDHEN and CDR2 is SYDVKM. The CDR3 consists of 14 residues. As DNA, the CDR3 is TGTGCCAGCGGAAGCGGGACCCCGGCCGGGGAGCTGTTTTTT. This sequence encodes CASGSGTPAGELFF. The full variable domain, in which reference TRBV28 and TRBJ2-2 provide the parts outside the CDR3, is DVKVTQSSRYLVKRTGEKVFLECVQDMDHENMFWYRQDPGLGLRLIYFSYDVKMKEKGDIPEGYSVSREKKERFSLILESASTNQTSMYLCASGSGTPAGELFFGEGSRLTVL.

This clonotype was seen at least ten times. This rearrangement joins TRBV2 to TRBJ2-2; D unclear. Trimming cost V 2 bases and J 6 bases, with 13 bases left between them. The V gene's germline CDR1 is SNHLY and CDR2 FYNNEI. The CDR3 spans 15 residues. CDR3 nucleotide sequence: TGTGCCAGCAGTGAAAACTACGGAACCGCCGGGGAGCTGTTTTTT. Its protein is CASSENYGTAGELFF.

In its sample, this clonotype was seen many times. The chain joins TRBV11-2 to TRBJ1-1; no clear D. V was cut by 4 bases and J by 0 bases, with 12 bases left in between. Germline lookup yields CDR1 SGHAT and CDR2 FQNNGV. This CDR3 has 15 amino acids. CDR3 coding DNA: TGTGCCAGCAGCTGGGGTCTTTCCATGAACACTGAAGCTTTCTTT. This encodes CASSWGLSMNTEAFF.

This clonotype has at least ten counts. The V gene is TRBV5-1, the J gene TRBJ1-2, with a weak D call TRBD1 (5 bases). The germline gives CDR1 SGHRS, CDR2 YFSETQ. CDR3 length: 14 amino acids. The ends were cut back, 0 bases at V and 5 bases at J, with 11 bases in the middle. CDR3 loop: CASSLVPGPYGYTF. As DNA, the CDR3 is TGCGCCAGCAGCTTGGTCCCAGGGCCTTATGGCTACACCTTC.

The CDR3 sequence: CSAREGGVPPYEQYF. The DNA for the CDR3 is TGCAGTGCGAGGGAGGGGGGGGTACCTCCCTACGAGCAGTACTTC. The chain links TRBV20-1 to TRBJ2-7; D may be TRBD2 (7 bases). Germline-derived CDR1 and CDR2 are DFQATT and SNEGSKA (reference sequence). Trimming removed 6 bases at V and 2 bases at J, with 20 bases between. The CDR3 sequence is 15 residues long.

The chain uses TRBV10-3 and TRBJ1-1; possibly TRBD1 for D (6 bases). V lost 6 bases to trimming and J lost 2 bases, with 10 bases between them. Germline assignment: CDR1 ENHRY and CDR2 SYGVKD. The CDR3 consists of 13 residues. The CDR3: CAIRLQGNTEAFF. CDR3 bases: TGTGCCATCAGGTTACAGGGAAACACTGAAGCTTTCTTT.